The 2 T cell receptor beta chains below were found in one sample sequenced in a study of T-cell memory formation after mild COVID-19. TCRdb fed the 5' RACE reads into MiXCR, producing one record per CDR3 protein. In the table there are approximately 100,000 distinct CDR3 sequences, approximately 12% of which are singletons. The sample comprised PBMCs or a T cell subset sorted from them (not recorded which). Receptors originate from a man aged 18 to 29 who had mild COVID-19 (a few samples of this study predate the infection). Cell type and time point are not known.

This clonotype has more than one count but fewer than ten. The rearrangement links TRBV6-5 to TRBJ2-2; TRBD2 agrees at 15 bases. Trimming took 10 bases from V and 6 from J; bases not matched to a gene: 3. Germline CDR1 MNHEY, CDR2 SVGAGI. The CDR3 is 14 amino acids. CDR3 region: CATRTSGGAGELFF. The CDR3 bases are TGTGCCACCCGGACTAGCGGGGGGGCCGGGGAGCTGTTTTTT.

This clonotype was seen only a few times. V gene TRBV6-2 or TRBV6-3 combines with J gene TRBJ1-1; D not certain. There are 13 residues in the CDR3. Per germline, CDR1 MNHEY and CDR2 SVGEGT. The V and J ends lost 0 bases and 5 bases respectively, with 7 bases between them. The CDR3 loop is CASSYSGGTEAFF. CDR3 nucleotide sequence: TGTGCCAGCAGTTACTCGGGTGGGACTGAAGCTTTCTTT.